Shown below are 9 T cell receptor beta chains from a single sample sequenced in a study of OX40 agonist ivuxolimab in advanced cancers. Data came from immunoSEQ multiplex PCR; TCRdb stores just in-frame clones and leaves some out. The sample has tens of thousands of clones; around 90% are singletons. The specimen comprised CD4+ or CD8+ T cells sorted from blood, sampled in a trial of the OX40 agonist ivuxolimab. The receptor set was obtained from an adult with an advanced solid tumor such as melanoma, head and neck, liver or kidney cancer.

This clone showed up just once. The J gene is TRBJ1-5, the V gene TRBV6-5; D possibly corresponds to TRBD1 (5 bases). V was cut by 6 bases and J by 0 bases, with 12 bases left in between. Germline V gene sequence: CDR1 MNHEY, CDR2 SVGAGI. The CDR3 has 15 amino acids. The CDR3 here is CASRGTAYSNQPQHF. The CDR3 nucleotides are TGTGCCAGCAGGGGGACCGCGTATAGCAATCAGCCCCAGCATTTT.

J is TRBJ1-2 and V is TRBV10-3, with no clear D. V lost 8 bases to trimming and J lost 3 bases, with 10 bases between them. This CDR3 contains 12 residues. The germline V gene has CDR1 ENHRY and CDR2 SYGVKD. The CDR3 region is CAIPGAHYGYTF. The CDR3 bases are TGTGCCATCCCGGGCGCTCACTATGGCTACACCTTC.

The gene calls are TRBV11-1 and TRBJ2-1, with TRBD1 matching over 8 bases. Germline CDR1 and CDR2: SGHAT and FQDESV (reference sequence). This CDR3 contains 16 residues. Trimming removed 4 bases from V and 2 bases from J; junction bases left unmatched: 7. The CDR3 DNA follows: TGTGCCAGCAGCTACCGACAGGGGTGGCCCTACAATGAGCAGTTCTTC. Translated: CASSYRQGWPYNEQFF. Combining the CDR3 with reference TRBV11-1 and TRBJ2-1 gives the whole variable domain EAEVAQSPRYKITEKSQAVAFWCDPISGHATLYWYRQILGQGPELLVQFQDESVVDDSQLPKDRFSAERLKGVDSTLKIQPAELGDSAMYLCASSYRQGWPYNEQFFGPGTRLTVL.

The chain joins TRBV7-6 to TRBJ1-4; 7 nucleotides align to TRBD1. Trimming cost V 6 bases and J 7 bases; bases outside gene matches: 17. Germline V gives CDR1 SGHVS, CDR2 FNYEAQ. The CDR3 has 17 amino acids. For the CDR3, the DNA is TGTGCCAGCAGTTTGGTCCTCCCAGGGGGTGACGGTGAAAAACTGTTTTTT. This sequence encodes CASSLVLPGGDGEKLFF.

This clone is termed medium-sized. The chain is built from TRBV6-4 and TRBJ2-7; TRBD2 aligns across 9 bases. Trimming at V came to 0 bases and at J to 0 bases, leaving 0 bases not matched to a gene. CDR1 and CDR2 (germline): MRHNA, SNTAGT. The CDR3 totals 15 residues. The CDR3 bases are TGTGCCAGCAGTGACTCTAGCGGGAGCTCCTACGAGCAGTACTTC. Its protein product is CASSDSSGSSYEQYF.

This sequence joins TRBV7-8 and TRBJ2-7; 7 nucleotides align to TRBD1. Germline V gene sequence: CDR1 SGHVS, CDR2 FQNEAQ. This CDR3 spans 16 amino acids. The ends lost 5 bases at V and 0 bases at J; junction bases unmatched: 10. CDR3 loop: CASSRLGQSSSYEQYF. The CDR3 region has the DNA TGTGCCAGCAGCCGATTGGGACAGTCCAGCTCCTACGAGCAGTACTTC.

For this clone: An end of the junction differs from the germline gene, which may be a read error. This chain links TRBV7-7 with TRBJ2-2; 9 bases are shared with TRBD2. CDR1 and CDR2 (germline): SSHAT, FNYEAQ (reference sequence). This CDR3 comprises 14 residues. CDR3 region: CASTLAGPPGELFF. DNA of the CDR3: TGTGCTAGCACCCTAGCGGGGCCGCCCGGGGAGCTGTTTTTT.

The rearrangement joins TRBV15 to TRBJ1-2, with D unresolved. In germline, CDR1 is LNHNV, CDR2 YYDKDF (reference sequence). Trimming took off 1 base at V and 0 bases at J, with 12 bases between the two ends. The CDR3 totals 16 residues. CDR3 amino acids: CATSRGSASTNYGYTF. The CDR3, as DNA: TGTGCCACCAGCAGAGGATCGGCAAGCACTAACTATGGCTACACCTTC.

The rearrangement joins TRBV9 to TRBJ2-7, with D perhaps matching TRBD2 (6 bases). The CDR3 is 15 residues long. The germline V gene encodes CDR1 SGDLS and CDR2 YYNGEE. V dropped 0 bases and J dropped 5 bases, with 15 bases sitting between them. The DNA of the CDR3 is TGTGCCAGCAGCGTAGGAGGGGACCGGGGGAACGAGCAGTACTTC. As protein: CASSVGGDRGNEQYF.